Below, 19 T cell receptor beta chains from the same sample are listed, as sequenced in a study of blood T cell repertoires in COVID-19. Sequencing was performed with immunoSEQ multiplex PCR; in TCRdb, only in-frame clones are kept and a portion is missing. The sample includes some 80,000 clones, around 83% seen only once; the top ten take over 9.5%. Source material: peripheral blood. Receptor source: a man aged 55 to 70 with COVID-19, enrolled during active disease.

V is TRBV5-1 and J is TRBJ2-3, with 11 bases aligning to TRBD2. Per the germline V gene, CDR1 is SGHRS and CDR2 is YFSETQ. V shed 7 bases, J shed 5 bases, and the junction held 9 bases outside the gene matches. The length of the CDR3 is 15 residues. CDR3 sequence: CASDSSGGAEDTQYF. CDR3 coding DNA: TGCGCCAGCGATAGTAGCGGGGGGGCCGAAGATACGCAGTATTTT.

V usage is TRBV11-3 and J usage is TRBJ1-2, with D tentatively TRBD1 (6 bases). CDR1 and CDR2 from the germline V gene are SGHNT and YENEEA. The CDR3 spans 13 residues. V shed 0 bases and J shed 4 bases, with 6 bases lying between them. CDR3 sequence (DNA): TGTGCCAGCAGCTTAGACAGGGGCTATGGCTACACCTTC. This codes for CASSLDRGYGYTF.

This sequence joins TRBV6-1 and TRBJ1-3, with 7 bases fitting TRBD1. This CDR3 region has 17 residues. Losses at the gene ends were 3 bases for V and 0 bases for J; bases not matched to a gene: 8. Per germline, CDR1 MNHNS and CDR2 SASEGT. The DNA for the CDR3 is TGTGCCAGCAGTGATGGGTCGGACAGGACCTCTGGAAACACCATATATTTT. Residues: CASSDGSDRTSGNTIYF.

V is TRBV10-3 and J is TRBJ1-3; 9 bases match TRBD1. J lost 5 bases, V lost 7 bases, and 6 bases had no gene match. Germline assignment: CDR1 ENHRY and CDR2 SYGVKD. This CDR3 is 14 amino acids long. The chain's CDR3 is CAIKLTGGRNTIYF. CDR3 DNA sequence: TGTGCCATCAAATTAACAGGGGGCCGAAACACCATATATTTT.

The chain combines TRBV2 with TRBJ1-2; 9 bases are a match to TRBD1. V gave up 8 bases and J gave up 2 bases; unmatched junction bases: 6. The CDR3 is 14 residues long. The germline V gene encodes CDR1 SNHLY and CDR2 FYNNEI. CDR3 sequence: CASVGTGINYGYTF. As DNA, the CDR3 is TGTGCCAGCGTAGGGACAGGGATCAACTATGGCTACACCTTC.

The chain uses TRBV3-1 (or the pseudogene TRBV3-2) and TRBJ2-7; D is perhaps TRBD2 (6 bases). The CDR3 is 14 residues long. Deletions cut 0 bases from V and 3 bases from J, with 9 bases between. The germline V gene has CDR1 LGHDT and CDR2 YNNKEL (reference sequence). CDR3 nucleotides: TGTGCCAGCAGCCAAGATTGGGACTTCTACGAGCAGTACTTC. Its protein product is CASSQDWDFYEQYF.

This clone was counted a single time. CDR3 in amino acids: CASSISGGQPQHF. The CDR3 DNA reads TGTGCCAGTAGTATTAGCGGGGGACAGCCCCAGCATTTT. This sequence joins TRBV19 and TRBJ1-5, with D tentatively TRBD1 (5 bases). CDR1 is LNHDA, CDR2 SQIVND, per germline (reference sequence). V was trimmed by 3 bases and J by 7 bases, leaving 10 bases between them. There are 13 residues in the CDR3.

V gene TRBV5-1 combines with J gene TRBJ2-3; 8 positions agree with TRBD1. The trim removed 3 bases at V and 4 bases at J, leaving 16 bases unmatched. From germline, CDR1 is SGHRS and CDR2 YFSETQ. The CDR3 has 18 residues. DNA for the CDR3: TGCGCCAGCAGCTCATGGACAGGGCGGGGTAGCGTTTCAGATACGCAGTATTTT. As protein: CASSSWTGRGSVSDTQYF.

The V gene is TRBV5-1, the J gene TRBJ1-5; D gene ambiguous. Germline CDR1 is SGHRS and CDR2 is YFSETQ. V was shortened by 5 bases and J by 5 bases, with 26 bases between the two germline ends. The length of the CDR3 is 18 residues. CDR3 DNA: TGCGCCAGCAGTTCACGATGGACGGGGTCGGCTATCGATCAGCCCCAGCATTTT. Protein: CASSSRWTGSAIDQPQHF. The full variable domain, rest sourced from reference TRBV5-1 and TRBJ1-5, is KAGVTQTPRYLIKTRGQQVTLSCSPISGHRSVSWYQQTPGQGLQFLFEYFSETQRNKGNFPGRFSGRQFSNSRSEMNVSTLELGDSALYLCASSSRWTGSAIDQPQHFGDGTRLSIL.

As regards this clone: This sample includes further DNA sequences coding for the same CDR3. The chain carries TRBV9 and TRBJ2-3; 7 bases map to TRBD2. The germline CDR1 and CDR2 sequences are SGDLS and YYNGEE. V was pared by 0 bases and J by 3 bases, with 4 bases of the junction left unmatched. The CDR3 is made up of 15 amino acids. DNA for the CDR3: TGTGCCAGCAGCGTAGGGTTAGCGGGTACAGATACGCAGTATTTT. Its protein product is CASSVGLAGTDTQYF.

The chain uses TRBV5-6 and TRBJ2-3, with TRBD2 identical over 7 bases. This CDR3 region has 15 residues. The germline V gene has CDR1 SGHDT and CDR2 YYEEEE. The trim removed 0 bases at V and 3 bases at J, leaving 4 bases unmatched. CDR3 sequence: CASSLVTAGTDTQYF. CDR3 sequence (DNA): TGTGCCAGCAGCTTGGTGACAGCGGGGACAGATACGCAGTATTTT.

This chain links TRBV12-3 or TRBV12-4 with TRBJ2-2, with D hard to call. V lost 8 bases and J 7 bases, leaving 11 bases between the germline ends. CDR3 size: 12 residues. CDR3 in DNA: TGTGCCAGCGTAGATCGGGTCGGGGAGCTGTTTTTT. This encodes CASVDRVGELFF.

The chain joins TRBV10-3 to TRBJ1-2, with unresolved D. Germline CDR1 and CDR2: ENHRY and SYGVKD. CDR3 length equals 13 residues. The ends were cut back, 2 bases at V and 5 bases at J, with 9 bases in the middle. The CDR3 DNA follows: TGTGCCATCAGTGAGGGGCGTCCTTATGGCTACACCTTC. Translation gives CAISEGRPYGYTF.

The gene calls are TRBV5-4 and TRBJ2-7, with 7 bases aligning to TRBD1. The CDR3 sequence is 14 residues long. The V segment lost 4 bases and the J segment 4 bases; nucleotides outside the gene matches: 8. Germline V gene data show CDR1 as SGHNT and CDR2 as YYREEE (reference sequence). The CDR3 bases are TGTGCCAGCAGCCCCCGACAGGGTGATTACGAGCAGTACTTC. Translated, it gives CASSPRQGDYEQYF.

The CDR3 region is CASSLSAGTSGGAVDTQYF. The CDR3 DNA reads as TGTGCCAGCAGCTTAAGCGCCGGGACTAGCGGGGGGGCCGTAGATACGCAGTATTTT. This chain links TRBV7-3 with TRBJ2-3; 16 bases are a match to TRBD2. Germline V gene sequence: CDR1 SGHTA, CDR2 FQGTGA. The V segment lost 1 base and the J segment 5 bases; nucleotides outside the gene matches: 9. The CDR3 has 19 residues.

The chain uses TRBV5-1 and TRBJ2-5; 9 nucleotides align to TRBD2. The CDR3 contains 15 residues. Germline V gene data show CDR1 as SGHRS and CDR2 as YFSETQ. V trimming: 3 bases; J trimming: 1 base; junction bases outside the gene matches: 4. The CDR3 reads CASSSSLAGQETQYF. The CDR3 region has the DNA TGCGCCAGCAGCTCATCACTAGCGGGCCAAGAGACCCAGTACTTC.

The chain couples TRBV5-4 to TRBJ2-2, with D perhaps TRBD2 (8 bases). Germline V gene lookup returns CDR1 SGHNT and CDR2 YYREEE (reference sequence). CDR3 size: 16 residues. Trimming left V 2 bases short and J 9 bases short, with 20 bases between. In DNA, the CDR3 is TGTGCCAGCAGCTTCCCCGGGAGGGGGCTCCCGAGGGAGCTGTTTTTT. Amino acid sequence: CASSFPGRGLPRELFF. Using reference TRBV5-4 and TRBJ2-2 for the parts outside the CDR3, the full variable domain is ETGVTQSPTHLIKTRGQQVTLRCSSQSGHNTVSWYQQALGQGPQFIFQYYREEENGRGNFPPRFSGLQFPNYSSELNVNALELDDSALYLCASSFPGRGLPRELFFGEGSRLTVL.

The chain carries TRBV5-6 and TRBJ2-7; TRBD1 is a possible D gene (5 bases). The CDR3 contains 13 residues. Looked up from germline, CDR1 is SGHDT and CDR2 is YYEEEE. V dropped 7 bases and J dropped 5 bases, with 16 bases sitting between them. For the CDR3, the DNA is TGTGCCAGCGGGTGGGGTACAGGAAACGAGCAGTACTTC. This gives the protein CASGWGTGNEQYF.

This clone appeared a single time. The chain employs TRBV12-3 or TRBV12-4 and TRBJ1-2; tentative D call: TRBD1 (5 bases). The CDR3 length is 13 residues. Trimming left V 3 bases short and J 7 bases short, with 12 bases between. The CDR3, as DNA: TGTGCCAGCAGTTTTCAGGGTCGTGGTGGCTACACCTTC. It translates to CASSFQGRGGYTF.